Listed below are T cell receptor beta chains from one sample, sequenced in a study of T cell responses to AZD1222 COVID-19 vaccine. The protocol was immunoSEQ multiplex PCR, while the TCRdb copy is restricted to in-frame clones and leaves out a portion. The sample carries 110,000 or so clones, 70% to 90% recorded once. The sample consisted of peripheral blood, taken 28 days after the second AZD1222 dose. Receptors originate from an adult who received the AZD1222 COVID-19 vaccine. CDR3s include the opening cysteine and the closing phenylalanine or tryptophan. D genes are given only for firm matches. Some rows have no size entry. The others give once, few or many, or a class for an expanded clone.

cdr3_aa	cdr3_nt	j_call	v_call	clone_size	d_call
CASSIGRGAGAQYF	TGTGCCAGTAGTATAGGCAGGGGGGCAGGGGCCCAGTACTTC	TRBJ2-5	TRBV19	NA	NA
CAILQGSSTDTQYF	TGTGCCATTCTGCAGGGATCTAGCACAGATACGCAGTATTTT	TRBJ2-3	TRBV10-3	NA	NA
CATSFRGNAYGYTF	TGTGCCACCAGCTTCCGGGGGAACGCCTATGGCTACACCTTC	TRBJ1-2	TRBV15	NA	NA
CASSQDGVAGGEQFF	TGTGCCAGCAGCCAAGACGGGGTAGCGGGTGGTGAGCAGTTCTTC	TRBJ2-1	TRBV3-1/TRBV3-2	NA	TRBD2
CASSQTSDTQYF	TGTGCCAGCAGCCAAACTTCAGATACGCAGTATTTT	TRBJ2-3	TRBV7-9	once	NA
CASSTGQANSPLHF	TGCGCCAGCAGCACCGGACAGGCTAATTCACCCCTCCACTTT	TRBJ1-6	TRBV5-1	NA	TRBD1
CASSLEGSRELFF	TGCGCCAGCAGCTTGGAGGGGTCTAGGGAGCTGTTTTTT	TRBJ2-2	TRBV5-1	NA	NA
CASSPREGGGYGYTF	TGTGCCAGCTCACCTCGGGAGGGCGGCGGCTATGGCTACACCTTC	TRBJ1-2	TRBV18	NA	NA
CASSTDRVTDTQYF	TGTGCCAGCAGTACGGACAGGGTGACAGATACGCAGTATTTT	TRBJ2-3	TRBV6-2/TRBV6-3	few	TRBD1
CASSGTSGSSEQFF	TGTGCCAGCAGCGGGACTAGCGGGAGTTCTGAGCAGTTCTTC	TRBJ2-1	TRBV3-1/TRBV3-2	NA	TRBD2
CASTGGRTVQPQHF	TGTGCCAGCACTGGGGGGAGGACGGTACAGCCCCAGCATTTT	TRBJ1-5	TRBV6-5	once	NA
CASSSGLTGQPQHF	TGCGCCAGCAGCTCGGGCCTCACGGGTCAGCCCCAGCATTTT	TRBJ1-5	TRBV5-1	NA	NA
CASKLLQGSYGYTF	TGTGCCAGCAAGTTACTTCAGGGTAGTTATGGCTACACCTTC	TRBJ1-2	TRBV6-5	once	NA
CASSVGGGTDTQYF	TGTGCCAGCAGCGTGGGAGGGGGTACAGATACGCAGTATTTT	TRBJ2-3	TRBV3-1/TRBV3-2	NA	NA
CASSSDRIGYTF	TGTGCCAGCAGCTCCGACAGGATTGGCTACACCTTC	TRBJ1-2	TRBV7-3	once	NA
CASSSPDRAVYEQYF	TGCGCCAGCAGTAGTCCGGACAGGGCTGTCTACGAGCAGTACTTC	TRBJ2-7	TRBV5-1	NA	TRBD1
CAAGGQGSNTGELFF	TGTGCCGCAGGAGGACAGGGATCAAACACCGGGGAGCTGTTTTTT	TRBJ2-2	TRBV10-3	NA	TRBD1
CASSAGDQDFSGANVLTF	TGTGCCAGCAGCGCCGGAGACCAGGATTTCTCTGGGGCCAACGTCCTGACTTTC	TRBJ2-6	TRBV7-9	NA	NA
CAISEASGIYEQFF	TGTGCCATCAGTGAGGCTAGCGGGATCTATGAGCAGTTCTTC	TRBJ2-1	TRBV10-3	NA	TRBD2
CARSLVVTGVAKNIQYF	TGTGCCAGAAGCTTAGTCGTAACAGGGGTAGCCAAAAACATTCAGTACTTC	TRBJ2-4	TRBV5-3	NA	TRBD1
CASSFQGLGGYTF	TGTGCCAGCAGCTTTCAGGGGCTGGGGGGCTACACCTTC	TRBJ1-2	TRBV7-8	NA	NA
CASRGAGNQPQHF	TGTGCCAGCAGGGGGGCTGGCAATCAGCCCCAGCATTTT	TRBJ1-5	TRBV6-5	once	NA
CASSVDGTSASTDTQYF	TGTGCCAGCAGCGTAGATGGGACTAGTGCTAGCACAGATACGCAGTATTTT	TRBJ2-3	TRBV9	NA	TRBD2
CASSPQGRGSRTVIGTEAFF	TGCGCCAGCAGCCCACAAGGTAGGGGGAGCCGGACAGTGATTGGCACTGAAGCTTTCTTT	TRBJ1-1	TRBV4-1	NA	NA
CASSPRENTEAFF	TGCGCCAGCAGCCCTAGGGAGAACACTGAAGCTTTCTTT	TRBJ1-1	TRBV5-1	few	NA
CAWSVMQGAGGYTF	TGTGCCTGGAGTGTTATGCAGGGCGCTGGTGGCTACACCTTC	TRBJ1-2	TRBV30	once	NA
CASSSLAAGELFF	TGTGCCAGCAGCTCACTAGCGGCCGGGGAGCTGTTTTTT	TRBJ2-2	TRBV7-3	NA	TRBD2
CATSDPGTSGGGVYNEQFF	TGTGCCACCAGTGACCCGGGGACTAGCGGGGGAGGGGTCTACAATGAGCAGTTCTTC	TRBJ2-1	TRBV24-1	NA	TRBD2
CASSPRRHEKLFF	TGTGCCAGCAGTCCCCGACGGCATGAAAAACTGTTTTTT	TRBJ1-4	TRBV27	once	NA
CASSQDLEVSGTTFSYEQYF	TGTGCCAGCAGCCAAGATTTAGAGGTCTCCGGGACAACGTTCTCCTACGAGCAGTACTTC	TRBJ2-7	TRBV4-2	once	NA
CASSPPLGIPHF	TGTGCCAGCTCACCACCGCTTGGGATACCCCACTTT	TRBJ1-6	TRBV18	NA	NA
CASSQRDGTNSPLHF	TGTGCCAGCAGCCAGAGGGACGGGACTAATTCACCCCTCCACTTT	TRBJ1-6	TRBV7-6	NA	NA
CASSVATTSSSGVYEQYF	TGTGCCAGCAGCGTAGCGACTACCTCGTCTAGCGGGGTTTACGAGCAGTACTTC	TRBJ2-7	TRBV9	NA	TRBD2
CASSISRGPSYEQYF	TGTGCCAGTAGTATATCCCGGGGCCCGAGCTACGAGCAGTACTTC	TRBJ2-7	TRBV19	NA	NA
CSVGLGPYEQYF	TGCAGCGTCGGGCTGGGTCCGTACGAGCAGTACTTC	TRBJ2-7	TRBV29-1	NA	NA
CASSASGSGAQYF	TGTGCCAGCAGCGCTAGCGGGAGCGGGGCCCAGTACTTC	TRBJ2-5	TRBV9	NA	TRBD2
CASSTYRETGELFF	TGCGCCAGCAGCACTTACAGGGAGACCGGGGAGCTGTTTTTT	TRBJ2-2	TRBV5-1	NA	NA
CASSLQGTGLNEKLFF	TGCGCCAGCAGCCTCCAGGGGACAGGCCTTAATGAAAAACTGTTTTTT	TRBJ1-4	TRBV5-1	NA	TRBD1
CASSVTSGSGTDTQYF	TGTGCCAGCAGCGTCACTTCAGGGTCTGGCACAGATACGCAGTATTTT	TRBJ2-3	TRBV9	NA	NA
CASSIGVYQPQHF	TGTGCCAGTAGTATAGGAGTTTATCAGCCCCAGCATTTT	TRBJ1-5	TRBV19	NA	NA
CASRERGNNSPLHF	TGTGCCAGCAGAGAGCGGGGAAACAATTCACCCCTCCACTTT	TRBJ1-6	TRBV3-1/TRBV3-2	NA	NA
CASTNGDRLYGYTF	TGTGCCAGCACCAACGGGGACAGGCTCTATGGCTACACCTTC	TRBJ1-2	TRBV6-5	NA	TRBD1
CATSDVGGTGEYGYTF	TGTGCCACCAGTGACGTCGGGGGGACAGGGGAATATGGCTACACCTTC	TRBJ1-2	TRBV24-1	NA	TRBD1
CPGLRYEQYF	TGTCCTGGACTTCGGTACGAGCAGTACTTC	TRBJ2-7	TRBV9	NA	NA
CASSLEGARTGRTGELFF	TGTGCCAGCAGCCTGGAAGGGGCGAGGACAGGGCGAACCGGGGAGCTGTTTTTT	TRBJ2-2	TRBV5-4	NA	TRBD1
CATARQSNQPQHF	TGTGCCACCGCCCGACAGAGCAATCAGCCCCAGCATTTT	TRBJ1-5	TRBV12-3/TRBV12-4	NA	NA
CASSLTTETNTEAFF	TGCGCCAGCAGCTTGACCACGGAGACGAACACTGAAGCTTTCTTT	TRBJ1-1	TRBV5-1	NA	NA
CASSVAKGPYNEQFF	TGTGCCAGCAGCGTAGCGAAGGGGCCCTACAATGAGCAGTTCTTC	TRBJ2-1	TRBV9	NA	NA
CASSPSRYPYNEQFF	TGTGCCAGCAGCCCCTCGCGGTACCCCTACAATGAGCAGTTCTTC	TRBJ2-1	TRBV11-2	NA	NA
CASSNWDGSYEQYF	TGTGCCAGCAGCAACTGGGACGGTTCCTACGAGCAGTACTTC	TRBJ2-7	TRBV21-1	NA	NA
CASRPGPLPQETQYF	TGTGCCAGCCGGCCGGGCCCTCTCCCCCAAGAGACCCAGTACTTC	TRBJ2-5	TRBV2	NA	NA
CASSSTTGIELFF	TGTGCCAGCAGCTCAACGACAGGGATAGAGCTGTTTTTT	TRBJ2-2	TRBV11-3	NA	TRBD1
CASSGPGLAVYNEQFF	TGTGCCAGCAGCGGCCCGGGGCTAGCGGTTTACAATGAGCAGTTCTTC	TRBJ2-1	TRBV9	NA	TRBD2
CASSPPGGLTTGELFF	TGTGCCAGCAGCCCTCCGGGAGGACTCACCACCGGGGAGCTGTTTTTT	TRBJ2-2	TRBV28	NA	TRBD2
CATGEVAGGSYEQYF	TGTGCCACGGGTGAGGTAGCGGGAGGGTCCTACGAGCAGTACTTC	TRBJ2-7	TRBV27	NA	TRBD2
CASSQAAGGDAEAFF	TGCGCCAGCAGCCAAGCCGCAGGGGGAGACGCTGAAGCTTTCTTT	TRBJ1-1	TRBV4-1	NA	TRBD1
CASSHKPDIPYGYTF	TGTGCCAGCAGCCATAAACCGGACATACCCTATGGCTACACCTTC	TRBJ1-2	TRBV7-9	once	NA
CAWSKGRDTEAFF	TGTGCCTGGAGTAAGGGGCGAGACACTGAAGCTTTCTTT	TRBJ1-1	TRBV30	NA	NA
CATTDRVYEQYF	TGTGCCACTACGGACAGGGTCTACGAGCAGTACTTC	TRBJ2-7	TRBV6-5	NA	TRBD1